The 8 T cell receptor beta chains presented below share a single source sample, sequenced in a study of regulatory and conventional T cells in RAG deficiency. Generated by immunoSEQ multiplex PCR, the TCRdb table keeps only in-frame clones and is missing some. The sample records several thousand clones, around 94% being singletons. Genomic DNA came from blood conventional CD4+ T cells gated CD25-low CD127-high. The sequenced sample was CD4+ effector T cells sorted from blood. These receptors all come from a human donor with RAG deficiency presenting as severe combined immunodeficiency.

This chain connects TRBV9 to TRBJ2-7; maybe TRBD1 (5 bases). The CDR3 spans 14 residues. Germline-derived CDR1 and CDR2 are SGDLS and YYNGEE. Between the trimmed V and J ends, which lost 2 bases and 2 bases, there was a span of 11 bases. The CDR3 nucleotides are TGTGCCAGCAGCGTCAGGGCTTTTCCCTACGAGCAGTACTTC. Translation gives CASSVRAFPYEQYF.

V gene TRBV4-2 combines with J gene TRBJ1-1; no clear D. CDR1 is LGHNA and CDR2 is YNFKEQ in the germline V gene. CDR3 length equals 15 residues. Between the trimmed V and J ends, which lost 0 bases and 6 bases, there was a span of 14 bases. The CDR3 loop is CASSQDLGFRAEAFF. The CDR3 DNA reads TGTGCCAGCAGCCAAGATTTAGGGTTTAGGGCTGAAGCTTTCTTT.

The rearrangement links TRBV25-1 to TRBJ2-5; tentatively, D is TRBD1 (8 bases). This CDR3 is built from 15 residues. CDR1 MGHDK and CDR2 SYGVNS come from the germline V gene. V was shortened by 5 bases and J by 5 bases, with 18 bases between the two germline ends. CDR3 nucleotides: TGTGCCAGCAGTCTTGGACAGGGAGGGGTCGAGACCCAGTACTTC. Encoded protein: CASSLGQGGVETQYF. Supplemented by reference TRBV25-1 and TRBJ2-5, the full variable domain reads EADIYQTPRYLVIGTGKKITLECSQTMGHDKMYWYQQDPGMELHLIHYSYGVNSTEKGDLSSESTVSRIRTEHFPLTLESARPSHTSQYLCASSLGQGGVETQYFGPGTRLLVL.

The chain links TRBV5-4 to TRBJ2-3; D is uncertain. Trimming removed 0 bases from V and 0 bases from J, with 2 bases in between. CDR1 SGHNT and CDR2 YYREEE come from the germline V gene (reference sequence). The CDR3 spans 13 residues. CDR3 sequence reads: CASSLGSTDTQYF. CDR3 in DNA: TGTGCCAGCAGCTTGGGGAGCACAGATACGCAGTATTTT.

The V call is TRBV7-3, the J call TRBJ2-3, with 10 nucleotides matching TRBD1. This CDR3 contains 14 residues. Germline V gene sequence: CDR1 SGHTA, CDR2 FQGTGA. V shed 2 bases, J shed 6 bases, and the junction held 2 bases outside the gene matches. CDR3 sequence reads: CASSLDRGHDTQYF. The CDR3 coding sequence is TGTGCCAGCAGCTTAGACAGGGGGCACGATACGCAGTATTTT.

The rearrangement uses TRBV4-3 and TRBJ2-7; 10 nucleotides align to TRBD1. Germline V gene data show CDR1 as LGHNA and CDR2 as YSLEER. With 1 base clipped from V and 3 bases from J, the junction kept 3 bases outside the gene matches. The CDR3 runs 15 residues. The CDR3 sequence is CASSQGTGGRYEQYF. The CDR3, as DNA: TGCGCCAGCAGCCAAGGGACAGGGGGTCGCTACGAGCAGTACTTC.

The chain employs TRBV7-9 and TRBJ2-3; D is possibly TRBD1 (6 bases). This CDR3 comprises 13 residues. The germline CDR1 and CDR2 sequences are SEHNR and FQNEAQ (reference sequence). Trimming left V 7 bases short and J 4 bases short, with 12 bases between. The chain's CDR3 is CASTTQGADTQYF. The CDR3 region has the DNA TGTGCCAGCACCACACAGGGCGCAGATACGCAGTATTTT.

This sequence joins TRBV5-6 and TRBJ2-3; D uncertain. This CDR3 spans 16 amino acids. V was trimmed by 0 bases and J by 2 bases, leaving 13 bases between them. Germline V CDR1 and CDR2: SGHDT, YYEEEE. CDR3 sequence (DNA): TGTGCCAGCAGCTTGGTAGGCCACCCCTACACAGATACGCAGTATTTT. Protein: CASSLVGHPYTDTQYF.